Presented here are 16 T cell receptor beta chains from one specimen sequenced in a study of Ad26.COV2.S vaccination and SARS-CoV-2 variants. Profiled with immunoSEQ multiplex PCR; TCRdb holds only in-frame clones, not every one. The sample shows more than 350,000 clones, over 75% of them seen only once. Stated treatment: 19 received Ad26.COV2.S at low or high dose, single or two shots; about 5 received placebo; per-sample allocation not given. Day 63 after the first injection of vaccine or placebo was the sampling time. Sequences were derived from peripheral blood, sampled in a trial of Ad26.COV2.S vaccine versus placebo. Source of these receptors: a person between 18 and 65 years old who received the Ad26.COV2.S COVID-19 vaccine or a placebo.

The CDR3 DNA reads as TGTGCCAGCAGCCCGACCCCCTTCACTTTAGGGATCAATGAGCAGTTCTTC. Translating gives CASSPTPFTLGINEQFF. The rearrangement joins TRBV7-2 to TRBJ2-1; D call uncertain. Germline loops: CDR1 SGHTA, CDR2 FQGNSA. The CDR3 sequence is 17 residues long. Trimming pared 5 bases from V and 6 bases from J, leaving 23 bases between.

This chain links TRBV5-1 with TRBJ2-1; D not resolved. Germline V gene data show CDR1 as SGHRS and CDR2 as YFSETQ. The CDR3 is 16 residues long. V was pared by 4 bases and J by 0 bases, with 14 bases between. CDR3 region: CASSISSPSSYNEQFF. For the CDR3, the DNA is TGCGCCAGCAGCATTAGCAGCCCGAGCTCCTACAATGAGCAGTTCTTC. Supplemented by reference TRBV5-1 and TRBJ2-1, the full variable domain reads KAGVTQTPRYLIKTRGQQVTLSCSPISGHRSVSWYQQTPGQGLQFLFEYFSETQRNKGNFPGRFSGRQFSNSRSEMNVSTLELGDSALYLCASSISSPSSYNEQFFGPGTRLTVL.

The genes are TRBV4-3 and TRBJ1-2, with a tentative D call TRBD1 (5 bases). The CDR3 has 17 amino acids. The germline CDR1 and CDR2 sequences are LGHNA and YSLEER. V gave up 1 base and J gave up 0 bases, with 15 bases separating them. The CDR3 is CASSQALRGTTNYGYTF. CDR3 coding DNA: TGCGCCAGCAGCCAAGCCCTCCGCGGGACGACTAACTATGGCTACACCTTC.

The gene calls are TRBV28 and TRBJ1-5; a weak D match, TRBD1 (6 bases). The CDR3 covers 15 residues. Trimming shortened V by 6 bases and J by 7 bases, and 19 bases separated the two germline ends. CDR1 and CDR2 from the germline V gene are MDHEN and SYDVKM. The CDR3 bases are TGTGCCAGCAGACCCCCGGACAGTTCCTGGCAGCCCCAGCATTTT. The encoded protein is CASRPPDSSWQPQHF.

The chain links TRBV19 to TRBJ2-1; D remains ambiguous. CDR3 length equals 13 residues. Germline V CDR1 and CDR2: LNHDA, SQIVND (reference sequence). The ends were cut back, 1 base at V and 6 bases at J, with 7 bases in the middle. The DNA for the CDR3 is TGTGCCAGTAGTATAGCCCCCCTCAATGAGCAGTTCTTC. This gives the protein CASSIAPLNEQFF.

The CDR3, as DNA: TGTGCCAGCAGCTTATCGAGTGGCTACCCCTACAATGAGCAGTTCTTC. Its protein is CASSLSSGYPYNEQFF. This rearrangement joins TRBV7-7 to TRBJ2-1, with no clear D. Germline V gene sequence: CDR1 SSHAT, CDR2 FNYEAQ (reference sequence). V lost 2 bases and J 2 bases, leaving 13 bases between the germline ends. The CDR3 length is 16 residues.

The genes are TRBV7-9 and TRBJ2-7, with TRBD2 matching 10 bases. J lost 4 bases, V lost 3 bases, and 6 bases had no gene match. CDR3 size: 15 residues. CDR1 SEHNR and CDR2 FQNEAQ come from the germline V gene (reference sequence). The CDR3 loop reads CASSFLAGVDYEQYF. The CDR3 bases are TGTGCCAGCAGCTTCCTAGCGGGAGTCGATTACGAGCAGTACTTC. Drawing the rest from reference TRBV7-9 and TRBJ2-7, the complete variable domain is DTGVSQNPRHKITKRGQNVTFRCDPISEHNRLYWYRQTLGQGPEFLTYFQNEAQLEKSRLLSDRFSAERPKGSFSTLEIQRTEQGDSAMYLCASSFLAGVDYEQYFGPGTRLTVT.

J is TRBJ2-7 and V is TRBV6-2 or TRBV6-3, with D perhaps matching TRBD2 (6 bases). The V gene lost 0 bases and the J gene lost 7 bases, with 13 bases spanning the gap. This CDR3 is built from 14 residues. Germline V gives CDR1 MNHEY, CDR2 SVGEGT. CDR3 residues: CASSYSRGTGEQYF. The CDR3 DNA reads as TGTGCCAGCAGTTACTCGCGTGGGACTGGGGAGCAGTACTTC.

This chain connects TRBV30 to TRBJ1-1; D is ambiguous. Germline assignment: CDR1 GTSNPN and CDR2 SVGIG (reference sequence). Trimming took 0 bases from V and 1 from J, leaving 12 bases between them. The CDR3 spans 15 residues. As DNA, the CDR3 is TGTGCCTGGAGTGTACTGGAGGAGAAGAACACTGAAGCTTTCTTT. It yields the protein CAWSVLEEKNTEAFF.

This chain uses TRBV5-1 with TRBJ1-1; D call uncertain. The CDR3 consists of 14 residues. In germline, CDR1 is SGHRS, CDR2 YFSETQ. Trimming left V 4 bases short and J 0 bases short, with 10 bases between. This chain's CDR3 is CASSQKNMNTEAFF. The CDR3 nucleotides read TGCGCCAGCAGCCAAAAAAACATGAACACTGAAGCTTTCTTT.

The chain links TRBV6-6 to TRBJ2-1, with 11 bases matching TRBD2. Germline trimming cut 8 bases from V and 5 bases from J; bases unmatched to any gene: 8. The length of the CDR3 is 15 residues. Germline assignment: CDR1 MNHNY and CDR2 SVGAGI (reference sequence). For the CDR3, the DNA is TGTGCCAGCGGCCGTACTAGCGGGGGTAACAATGAGCAGTTCTTC. It is translated as CASGRTSGGNNEQFF.

The V call is TRBV7-9, the J call TRBJ1-1; unclear D gene. V lost 3 bases and J 0 bases, leaving 2 bases between the germline ends. CDR3 length: 12 amino acids. CDR1 is SEHNR and CDR2 is FQNEAQ in the germline V gene (reference sequence). CDR3 in amino acids: CASSLVNTEAFF. The CDR3 coding sequence is TGTGCCAGCAGCTTGGTGAACACTGAAGCTTTCTTT.

CDR3 in amino acids: CASSDWYSGRLNEQFF. In nucleotides, the CDR3 is TGTGCCAGCAGTGATTGGTATAGCGGGAGGCTCAATGAGCAGTTCTTC. J is TRBJ2-1 and V is TRBV25-1; 10 nucleotides align to TRBD2. Germline values: CDR1 MGHDK, CDR2 SYGVNS. Trimming at V came to 3 bases and at J to 6 bases, leaving 8 bases not matched to a gene. CDR3 length equals 16 residues.

This chain uses TRBV5-1 with TRBJ2-1; no definite D call. Germline CDR1 is SGHRS and CDR2 is YFSETQ. CDR3 length: 13 amino acids. The V gene lost 0 bases and the J gene lost 4 bases, with 5 bases spanning the gap. CDR3 protein: CASSLGGYNEQFF. The CDR3 nucleotides are TGCGCCAGCAGCTTGGGGGGATACAATGAGCAGTTCTTC.

The chain's CDR3 is CASRGNGPNTGELFF. The CDR3 DNA reads TGTGCCAGCAGGGGGAACGGCCCTAACACCGGGGAGCTGTTTTTT. The V gene is TRBV5-4, the J gene TRBJ2-2; D remains unclear. In germline, CDR1 is SGHNT, CDR2 YYREEE (reference sequence). This CDR3 contains 15 residues. V was trimmed by 5 bases and J by 2 bases, leaving 13 bases between them.

V usage is TRBV2 and J usage is TRBJ1-6, with D perhaps matching TRBD1 (6 bases). CDR1 SNHLY and CDR2 FYNNEI come from the germline V gene. The CDR3 is made up of 13 amino acids. Trimming pared 9 bases from V and 10 bases from J, leaving 16 bases between. The CDR3 DNA is TGTGCCAGTAACCAGGGGAGAGCATCACCCCTCCACTTT. Translation gives CASNQGRASPLHF. Together with reference TRBV2 and TRBJ1-6, the CDR3 gives the full variable domain: EPEVTQTPSHQVTQMGQEVILRCVPISNHLYFYWYRQILGQKVEFLVSFYNNEISEKSEIFDDQFSVERPDGSNFTLKIRSTKLEDSAMYFCASNQGRASPLHFGNGTRLTVT.